These 18 T cell receptor beta chains were all obtained from the same sample, sequenced in a study of blood T cell repertoires in COVID-19. Sequencing was performed with immunoSEQ multiplex PCR; in TCRdb, only in-frame clones are kept and a portion is missing. The top ten hold approximately 2% of the sample, which has 350,000 to 550,000 clones, roughly 87% seen once. The sequenced material came from PBMCs or T cells enriched from blood (not recorded which). The receptors were gathered from a woman aged 18-35 years with acute COVID-19.

The chain joins TRBV9 to TRBJ2-2; D perhaps matches TRBD2 (6 bases). Germline V gene sequence: CDR1 SGDLS, CDR2 YYNGEE. The CDR3 runs 16 residues. V lost 0 bases to trimming and J lost 4 bases, with 13 bases between them. The CDR3 DNA sequence: TGTGCCAGCAGCGTAGGCCTAGCGTCGGGCACCGGGGAGCTGTTTTTT. Translating gives CASSVGLASGTGELFF.

The chain carries TRBV10-2 and TRBJ2-5, with 7 positions matching TRBD2. J was trimmed by 5 bases and V by 6 bases; bases with no gene match: 12. In germline, CDR1 is WSHSY, CDR2 SAAADI. The length of the CDR3 is 15 residues. CDR3 residues: CASRSTLGGGETQYF. The CDR3 DNA reads TGCGCCAGCAGATCGACTTTGGGGGGAGGGGAGACCCAGTACTTC.

The chain carries TRBV7-9 and TRBJ1-1, with D possibly TRBD1 on 5 matching bases. CDR1 SEHNR and CDR2 FQNEAQ come from the germline V gene (reference sequence). The V and J ends lost 8 bases and 2 bases respectively, with 15 bases between them. CDR3 length equals 14 residues. The CDR3 is CASGPLGGNTEAFF. The DNA for the CDR3 is TGTGCCAGCGGACCGCTGGGGGGTAACACTGAAGCTTTCTTT.

The gene calls are TRBV28 and TRBJ2-6; 10 positions match TRBD2. Germline CDR1 and CDR2: MDHEN and SYDVKM. Trimming cost V 7 bases and J 2 bases; bases outside gene matches: 14. The CDR3 spans 19 residues. DNA for the CDR3: TGTGCCAGCATCCCTTATAGCGGGAGGAGAGGTACTGGGGCCAACGTCCTGACTTTC. This gives the protein CASIPYSGRRGTGANVLTF.

V is TRBV4-2 and J is TRBJ2-7; the match to TRBD2 covers 7 bases. CDR1 and CDR2 from the germline V gene are LGHNA and YNFKEQ. There are 17 residues in the CDR3. The V gene end was trimmed by 0 bases and the J gene end by 2 bases; junction bases not matched to a gene: 10. CDR3 DNA sequence: TGTGCCAGCAGCCAAGATCCTTCCAGCGGGGTAACCTACGAGCAGTACTTC. This sequence encodes CASSQDPSSGVTYEQYF.

This chain connects TRBV7-8 to TRBJ2-1; a possible D gene is TRBD2 (5 bases). V lost 6 bases and J lost 8, with 17 bases in between. This CDR3 contains 14 residues. The V gene's germline CDR1 is SGHVS and CDR2 FQNEAQ. This chain's CDR3 is CASSSSGTPDEQFF. The DNA of the CDR3 is TGTGCCAGCAGTTCAAGCGGAACTCCCGATGAGCAGTTCTTC.

The CDR3 loop reads CASSPTGRFYNEQFF. In DNA, the CDR3 is TGCGCCAGCAGCCCAACTGGGAGGTTCTACAATGAGCAGTTCTTC. The V and J genes are TRBV23-1 and TRBJ2-1, with a weak D call TRBD2 (6 bases). TRBV23-1 is placed among ORFs of uncertain function. CDR3 length equals 15 residues. V was pared by 6 bases and J by 3 bases, with 15 bases between.

This clone was seen a few times. The V gene is TRBV5-4, the J gene TRBJ1-6, with 7 positions matching TRBD1. This CDR3 has 14 residues. The V gene end was trimmed by 4 bases and the J gene end by 5 bases; junction bases not matched to a gene: 3. Germline values: CDR1 SGHNT, CDR2 YYREEE (reference sequence). The DNA of the CDR3 is TGTGCCAGCAGCCTCGACAGGGATAATTCACCCCTCCACTTT. Protein: CASSLDRDNSPLHF.

This sequence joins TRBV2 and TRBJ1-2; no firm D call. Looked up from germline, CDR1 is SNHLY and CDR2 is FYNNEI. V gave up 0 bases and J gave up 4 bases, with 9 bases separating them. The CDR3 totals 14 residues. CDR3 loop: CASSEALTGYGYTF. The CDR3 DNA sequence: TGTGCCAGCAGTGAAGCGCTGACGGGCTATGGCTACACCTTC. The full variable domain, rest sourced from reference TRBV2 and TRBJ1-2, is EPEVTQTPSHQVTQMGQEVILRCVPISNHLYFYWYRQILGQKVEFLVSFYNNEISEKSEIFDDQFSVERPDGSNFTLKIRSTKLEDSAMYFCASSEALTGYGYTFGSGTRLTVV.

The chain uses TRBV7-8 and TRBJ1-5, with TRBD1 matching over 10 bases. V lost 2 bases to trimming and J lost 3 bases; unmatched junction nucleotides: 4. Germline V gives CDR1 SGHVS, CDR2 FQNEAQ. This CDR3 region has 16 residues. CDR3 nucleotides: TGTGCCAGCAGCTTAAGACAGGGGGCCTTCAATCAGCCCCAGCATTTT. This gives the protein CASSLRQGAFNQPQHF.

This chain links TRBV20-1 with TRBJ2-3, with 11 bases fitting TRBD2. Looked up from germline, CDR1 is DFQATT and CDR2 is SNEGSKA (reference sequence). The V and J ends lost 3 bases and 4 bases, in that order; junction bases with no gene match: 3. The CDR3 loop spans 14 amino acids. DNA of the CDR3: TGCAGTGCTAGTTTAGCGGGAGGGCCAGATACGCAGTATTTT. Translated, it gives CSASLAGGPDTQYF.

The V call is TRBV24-1, the J call TRBJ2-1; weak D call: TRBD1 (5 bases). V was shortened by 0 bases and J by 4 bases, with 18 bases between the two germline ends. CDR1 and CDR2 from the germline V gene are KGHDR and SFDVKD. CDR3 length equals 18 residues. CDR3 residues: CATSDLPFTPRGYNEQFF. The CDR3 nucleotides are TGTGCCACCAGTGATTTGCCCTTCACTCCAAGGGGTTACAATGAGCAGTTCTTC.

This chain joins TRBV6-5 and TRBJ2-7; a possible D gene is TRBD1 (6 bases). Germline CDR1 is MNHEY and CDR2 is SVGAGI. The length of the CDR3 is 15 residues. V lost 5 bases and J lost 5, with 19 bases in between. CDR3 coding DNA: TGTGCCAGCAGTCGTCCGGGACAAAGGATGGACGAGCAGTACTTC. Translating it yields CASSRPGQRMDEQYF.

A note on this clone: This same CDR3 is encoded by further DNA sequences in the sample. The chain is built from TRBV28 and TRBJ1-2, with no clear D. CDR1 and CDR2 from the germline V gene are MDHEN and SYDVKM. The CDR3 extends over 12 amino acids. Trimming pared 6 bases from V and 8 bases from J, leaving 13 bases between. The CDR3 region has the DNA TGTGCCAGCAGCAGTACCGGGTCCGGCTACACCTTC. Protein sequence: CASSSTGSGYTF.

The chain employs TRBV28 and TRBJ1-2; 7 bases align to TRBD1. Germline V gives CDR1 MDHEN, CDR2 SYDVKM. V shed 6 bases and J 4 bases; nucleotides not matched to a gene: 8. The CDR3 extends over 14 amino acids. CDR3: CASSENRGSYGYTF. CDR3 nucleotide sequence: TGTGCCAGCAGCGAGAACAGGGGAAGCTATGGCTACACCTTC.

The chain carries TRBV4-1 and TRBJ2-5, with 12 positions matching TRBD2. V lost 2 bases and J lost 3; bases outside the gene matches: 4. The CDR3 is made up of 16 amino acids. Germline lookup yields CDR1 MGHRA and CDR2 YSYEKL. The DNA for the CDR3 is TGCGCCAGCAGCCAAAGCCCTAGCGGGAGGGAAGAGACCCAGTACTTC. Amino acids: CASSQSPSGREETQYF.

The genes are TRBV28 and TRBJ1-1; 10 bases are a match to TRBD1. The V gene end was trimmed by 6 bases and the J gene end by 4 bases; junction bases not matched to a gene: 14. The germline CDR1 and CDR2 sequences are MDHEN and SYDVKM. This CDR3 is 17 amino acids long. CDR3 nucleotide sequence: TGTGCCAGCAGCTTTCCCCTGACAGGGGGCGAGGGCACTGAAGCTTTCTTT. Translated, it gives CASSFPLTGGEGTEAFF.

In its sample, this clone was seen once. J is TRBJ1-2 and V is TRBV6-2 or TRBV6-3; 7 bases are a match to TRBD1. Germline assignment: CDR1 MNHEY and CDR2 SVGEGT. Unmatched junction bases numbered 4, after V lost 2 bases and J lost 4 bases. The CDR3 is 14 residues long. In DNA form, the CDR3 reads TGTGCCAGCAGTTACGGCAGGGGGGCCTATGGCTACACCTTC. Its translation: CASSYGRGAYGYTF.